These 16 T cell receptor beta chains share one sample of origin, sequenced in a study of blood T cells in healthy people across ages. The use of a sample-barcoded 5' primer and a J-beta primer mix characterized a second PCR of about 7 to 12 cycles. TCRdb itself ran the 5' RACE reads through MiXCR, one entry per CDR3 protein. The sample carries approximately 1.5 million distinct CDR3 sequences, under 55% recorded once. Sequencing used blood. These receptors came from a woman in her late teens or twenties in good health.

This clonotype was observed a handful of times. The CDR3 region is CASSRMYQETQYF. In DNA form, the CDR3 reads TGTGCCAGCAGTCGGATGTACCAAGAGACCCAGTACTTC. The V gene is TRBV2, the J gene TRBJ2-5; D not resolved. There are 13 residues in the CDR3. Germline loops: CDR1 SNHLY, CDR2 FYNNEI. V shed 5 bases and J shed 0 bases, with 7 bases lying between them.

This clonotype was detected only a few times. CDR3 amino acids: CASSQDLTGSYGYTF. Written as DNA, the CDR3 is TGTGCCAGCAGCCAAGATCTCACAGGGTCTTATGGCTACACCTTC. The rearrangement links TRBV14 to TRBJ1-2; D perhaps matches TRBD1 (6 bases). Trimming shortened V by 0 bases and J by 5 bases, and 13 bases separated the two germline ends. The CDR3 has 15 residues. Germline V CDR1 and CDR2: SGHDN, FVKESK.

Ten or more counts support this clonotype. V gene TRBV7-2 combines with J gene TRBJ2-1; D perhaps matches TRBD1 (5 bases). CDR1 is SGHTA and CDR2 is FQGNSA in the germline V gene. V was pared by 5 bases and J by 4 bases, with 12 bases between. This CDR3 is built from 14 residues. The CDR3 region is CASSKLQVYNEQFF. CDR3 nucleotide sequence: TGTGCCAGCAGCAAACTACAGGTATACAATGAGCAGTTCTTC.

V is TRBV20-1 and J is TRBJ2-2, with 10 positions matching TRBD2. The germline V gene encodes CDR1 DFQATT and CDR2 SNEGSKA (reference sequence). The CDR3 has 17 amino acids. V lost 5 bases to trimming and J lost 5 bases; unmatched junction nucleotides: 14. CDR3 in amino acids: CSAHRASGRGGTGELFF. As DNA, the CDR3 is TGCAGTGCTCATAGGGCTAGCGGGAGAGGGGGAACCGGGGAGCTGTTTTTT.

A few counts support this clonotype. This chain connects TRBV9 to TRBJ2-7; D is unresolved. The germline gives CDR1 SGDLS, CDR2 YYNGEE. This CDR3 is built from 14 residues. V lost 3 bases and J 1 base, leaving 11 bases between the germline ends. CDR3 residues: CASSAAGSSYEQYF. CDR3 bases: TGTGCCAGCAGCGCAGCTGGCTCGTCCTACGAGCAGTACTTC.

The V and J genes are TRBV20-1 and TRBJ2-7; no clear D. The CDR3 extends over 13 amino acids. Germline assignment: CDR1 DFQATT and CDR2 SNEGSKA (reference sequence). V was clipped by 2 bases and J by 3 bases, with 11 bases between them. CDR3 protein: CSARRAVGYEQYF. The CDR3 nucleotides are TGCAGTGCTAGAAGGGCAGTTGGCTACGAGCAGTACTTC.

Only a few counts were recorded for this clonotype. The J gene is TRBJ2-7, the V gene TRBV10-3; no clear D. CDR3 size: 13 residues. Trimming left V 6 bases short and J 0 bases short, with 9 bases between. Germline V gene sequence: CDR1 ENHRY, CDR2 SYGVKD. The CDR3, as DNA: TGTGCCATCAGGGAAGGGAACTCCTACGAGCAGTACTTC. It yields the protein CAIREGNSYEQYF.

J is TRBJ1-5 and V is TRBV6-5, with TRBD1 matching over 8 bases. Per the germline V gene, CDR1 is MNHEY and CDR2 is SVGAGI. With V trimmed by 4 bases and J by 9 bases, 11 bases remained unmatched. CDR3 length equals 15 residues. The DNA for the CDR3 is TGTGCCAGCAGTTCAGCGGGGACAGGCATAGGGCCCCAGCATTTT. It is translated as CASSSAGTGIGPQHF.

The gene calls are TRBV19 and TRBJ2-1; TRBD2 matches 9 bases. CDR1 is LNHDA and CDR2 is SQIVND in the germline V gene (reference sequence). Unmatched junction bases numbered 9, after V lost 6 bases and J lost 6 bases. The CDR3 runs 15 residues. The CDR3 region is CASRELAGVGNEQFF. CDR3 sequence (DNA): TGTGCCAGTAGGGAATTAGCGGGAGTGGGCAATGAGCAGTTCTTC.

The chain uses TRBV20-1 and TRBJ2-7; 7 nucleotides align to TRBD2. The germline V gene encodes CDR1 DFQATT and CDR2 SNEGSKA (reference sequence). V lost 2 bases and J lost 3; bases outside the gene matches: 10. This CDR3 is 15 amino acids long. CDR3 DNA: TGCAGTGCTAGAAATGTTGAGGGAGGGGACTACGAGCAGTACTTC. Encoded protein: CSARNVEGGDYEQYF.

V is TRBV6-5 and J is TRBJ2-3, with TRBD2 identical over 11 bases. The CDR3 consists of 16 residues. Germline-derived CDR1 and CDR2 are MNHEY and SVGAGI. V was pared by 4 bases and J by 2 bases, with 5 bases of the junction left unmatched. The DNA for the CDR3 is TGTGCCAGCAGTTCCCTGGGACTAGCGGACACAGATACGCAGTATTTT. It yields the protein CASSSLGLADTDTQYF.

The CDR3 is CASSEGTGSNTEAFF. CDR3 DNA: TGTGCCAGCAGCGAGGGGACAGGTTCGAACACTGAAGCTTTCTTT. The chain joins TRBV9 to TRBJ1-1, with 8 positions matching TRBD1. V was pared by 3 bases and J by 1 base, with 5 bases of the junction left unmatched. Germline CDR1 reads SGDLS; CDR2 reads YYNGEE. The CDR3 contains 15 residues.

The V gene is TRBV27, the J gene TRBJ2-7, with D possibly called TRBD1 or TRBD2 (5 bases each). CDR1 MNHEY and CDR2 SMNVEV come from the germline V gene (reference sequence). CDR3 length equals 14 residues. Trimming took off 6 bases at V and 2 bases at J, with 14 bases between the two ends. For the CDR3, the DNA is TGTGCCAGCAGGCTCCGGGACGGGCCCTACGAGCAGTACTTC. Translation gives CASRLRDGPYEQYF.

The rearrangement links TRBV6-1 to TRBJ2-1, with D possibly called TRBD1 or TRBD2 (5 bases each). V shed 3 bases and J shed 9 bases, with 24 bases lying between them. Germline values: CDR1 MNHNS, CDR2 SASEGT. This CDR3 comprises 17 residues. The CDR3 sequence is CASSDPIEGITRGEQFF. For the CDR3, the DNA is TGTGCCAGCAGTGACCCTATTGAAGGGATCACTAGGGGTGAGCAGTTCTTC.

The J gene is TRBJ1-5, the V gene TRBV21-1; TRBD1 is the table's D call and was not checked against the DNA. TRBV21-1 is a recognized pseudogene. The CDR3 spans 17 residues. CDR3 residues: CASSKTPGNNSNQPQHF. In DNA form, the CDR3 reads TGTGCCAGCAGCAAGACCCCCGGCAATAATAGCAATCAGCCCCAGCATTTT.

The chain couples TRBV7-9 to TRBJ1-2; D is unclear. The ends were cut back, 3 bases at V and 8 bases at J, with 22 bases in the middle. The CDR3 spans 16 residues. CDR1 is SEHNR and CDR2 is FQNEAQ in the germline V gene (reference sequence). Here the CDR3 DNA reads TGTGCCAGCAGCTTTTCTCGGCAGATCCCTAAGGTGGGCTACACCTTC. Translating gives CASSFSRQIPKVGYTF. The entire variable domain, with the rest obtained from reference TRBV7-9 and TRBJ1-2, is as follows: DTGVSQNPRHKITKRGQNVTFRCDPISEHNRLYWYRQTLGQGPEFLTYFQNEAQLEKSRLLSDRFSAERPKGSFSTLEIQRTEQGDSAMYLCASSFSRQIPKVGYTFGSGTRLTVV.